The 9 T cell receptor beta chains presented below share a single source sample, sequenced in a study of technical replicates of blood from a few donors. The data were produced by immunoSEQ multiplex PCR, yet TCRdb's version contains in-frame clones alone and is incomplete. Altogether about 73,000 clones are present, roughly 90% being singletons, with the ten largest covering around 4.6%. Sequenced: PBMCs. These receptors were taken from a human donor in good health. Some clones in this sample may be carry-over from other donors' samples.

The chain carries TRBV4-1 and TRBJ1-3; D is unclear. Trimming pared 3 bases from V and 2 bases from J, leaving 14 bases between. The CDR3 contains 16 residues. Per germline, CDR1 MGHRA and CDR2 YSYEKL. CDR3 DNA: TGCGCCAGCAGCCATTTCTCGGAGGGTACTGGAAACACCATATATTTT. It yields the protein CASSHFSEGTGNTIYF.

The chain links TRBV9 to TRBJ2-3; no clear D gene. Trimming took off 5 bases at V and 4 bases at J, with 11 bases between the two ends. Germline CDR1 SGDLS, CDR2 YYNGEE. This CDR3 has 13 amino acids. The CDR3 nucleotides read TGTGCCAGCAGTTATAGCCGGGCAGATACGCAGTATTTT. Translated: CASSYSRADTQYF.

The genes are TRBV7-6 and TRBJ2-7, with 9 bases fitting TRBD1. The germline gives CDR1 SGHVS, CDR2 FNYEAQ. V gave up 4 bases and J gave up 6 bases; unmatched junction bases: 13. The CDR3 is 16 amino acids. The CDR3 bases are TGTGCCAGCAGCTACCAGTATCGGACAGGGGCCCGCGAGCAGTACTTC. Its translation is CASSYQYRTGAREQYF.

The table lists this clone with a few counts. The chain links TRBV7-9 to TRBJ1-4; D not resolved. V shed 2 bases and J shed 7 bases, with 8 bases lying between them. Germline V CDR1 and CDR2: SEHNR, FQNEAQ (reference sequence). This CDR3 is 13 amino acids long. CDR3 amino acids: CASSLQPGEKLFF. In DNA form, the CDR3 reads TGTGCCAGCAGCTTACAACCGGGTGAAAAACTGTTTTTT.

V usage is TRBV29-1 and J usage is TRBJ2-5; 8 nucleotides line up with TRBD2. This CDR3 spans 13 amino acids. Trimming removed 4 bases from V and 13 bases from J; junction bases left unmatched: 14. Germline CDR1 is SQVTM and CDR2 is ANQGSEA. This CDR3 reads CSVGSGVAGTPYF. The CDR3 DNA is TGCAGCGTTGGTAGCGGGGTAGCGGGAACACCGTACTTC. Full variable domain (rest looked up from reference TRBV29-1 and TRBJ2-5): SAVISQKPSRDICQRGTSLTIQCQVDSQVTMMFWYRQQPGQSLTLIATANQGSEATYESGFVIDKFPISRPNLTFSTLTVSNMSPEDSSIYLCSVGSGVAGTPYFGPGTRLLVL.

The table lists this clone with a count of one. This CDR3 is CASSSTGGAGETQYF. CDR3 coding DNA: TGTGCCAGCAGCTCAACAGGGGGCGCAGGAGAGACCCAGTACTTC. The chain couples TRBV5-4 to TRBJ2-5; TRBD1 matches 9 bases. CDR3 length: 15 residues. Losses at the gene ends were 3 bases for V and 4 bases for J; bases not matched to a gene: 7. Germline V gives CDR1 SGHNT, CDR2 YYREEE (reference sequence).

This chain links TRBV7-2 with TRBJ1-2; D possibly corresponds to TRBD1 (6 bases). Germline-derived CDR1 and CDR2 are SGHTA and FQGNSA. The CDR3 sequence is 14 residues long. Trimming took 1 base from V and 5 from J, leaving 11 bases between them. The CDR3 nucleotides are TGTGCCAGCAGCTTAGTCGGGCAGGGGTATGGCTACACCTTC. Its translation: CASSLVGQGYGYTF.

This clone was found once. The rearrangement joins TRBV10-3 to TRBJ1-1; D unclear. V was pared by 2 bases and J by 7 bases, with 8 bases between. Germline-derived CDR1 and CDR2 are ENHRY and SYGVKD. The CDR3 has 12 residues. In DNA, the CDR3 is TGTGCCATCAGTGAGGACACAAGTGAAGCTTTCTTT. This encodes CAISEDTSEAFF.

The chain couples TRBV7-2 to TRBJ2-5, with D unresolved. The CDR3 contains 12 residues. Germline V lookup: CDR1 SGHTA, CDR2 FQGNSA. Deletions cut 5 bases from V and 1 base from J, with 5 bases between. The CDR3 here is CASSPSQETQYF. The CDR3 DNA is TGTGCCAGCAGCCCCAGCCAAGAGACCCAGTACTTC. The variable domain in full, with the rest retrieved from reference TRBV7-2 and TRBJ2-5, is GAGVSQSPSNKVTEKGKDVELRCDPISGHTALYWYRQSLGQGLEFLIYFQGNSAPDKSGLPSDRFSAERTGGSVSTLTIQRTQQEDSAVYLCASSPSQETQYFGPGTRLLVL.